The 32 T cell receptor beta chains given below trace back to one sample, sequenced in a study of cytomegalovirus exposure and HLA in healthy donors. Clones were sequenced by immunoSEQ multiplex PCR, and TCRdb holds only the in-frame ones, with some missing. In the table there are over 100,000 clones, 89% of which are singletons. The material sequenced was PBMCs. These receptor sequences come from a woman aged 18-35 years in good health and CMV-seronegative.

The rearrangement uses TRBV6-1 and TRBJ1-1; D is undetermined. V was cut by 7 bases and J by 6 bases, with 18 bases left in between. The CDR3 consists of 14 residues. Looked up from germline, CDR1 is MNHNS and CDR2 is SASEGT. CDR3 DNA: TGTGCCAGCAACCAACCGGCCGGGTTAGCTGAAGCTTTCTTT. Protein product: CASNQPAGLAEAFF.

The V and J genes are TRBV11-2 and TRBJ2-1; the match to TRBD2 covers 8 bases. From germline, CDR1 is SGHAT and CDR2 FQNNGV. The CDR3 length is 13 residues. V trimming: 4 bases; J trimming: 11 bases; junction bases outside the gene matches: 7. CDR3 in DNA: TGTGCCAGCAGCTCATTTGCGGGGGGCCAGCAGTTCTTC. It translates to CASSSFAGGQQFF.

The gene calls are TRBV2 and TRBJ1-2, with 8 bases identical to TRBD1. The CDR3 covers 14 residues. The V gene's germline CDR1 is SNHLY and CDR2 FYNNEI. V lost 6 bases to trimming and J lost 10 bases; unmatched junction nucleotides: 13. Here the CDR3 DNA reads TGTGCCAGCAGATCAACAGGGGGTAGTATCGTCTACACCTTC. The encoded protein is CASRSTGGSIVYTF.

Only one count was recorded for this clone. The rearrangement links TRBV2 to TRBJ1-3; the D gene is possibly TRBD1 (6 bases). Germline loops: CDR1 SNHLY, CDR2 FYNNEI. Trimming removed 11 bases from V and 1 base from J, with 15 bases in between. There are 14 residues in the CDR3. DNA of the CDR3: TGTGCCGGTCAACGGGACACTTCTGGAAACACCATATATTTT. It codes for CAGQRDTSGNTIYF. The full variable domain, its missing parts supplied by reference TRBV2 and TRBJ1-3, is EPEVTQTPSHQVTQMGQEVILRCVPISNHLYFYWYRQILGQKVEFLVSFYNNEISEKSEIFDDQFSVERPDGSNFTLKIRSTKLEDSAMYFCAGQRDTSGNTIYFGEGSWLTVV.

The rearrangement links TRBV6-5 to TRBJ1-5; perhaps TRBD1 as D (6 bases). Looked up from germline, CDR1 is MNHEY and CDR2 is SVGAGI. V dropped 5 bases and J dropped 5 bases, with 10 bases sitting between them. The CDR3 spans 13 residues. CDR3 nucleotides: TGTGCCAGCAGTCCCTCAGGGGATCAGCCCCAGCATTTT. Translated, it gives CASSPSGDQPQHF.

CDR3 DNA: TGCGCCAGCAGCTTGGTTTACAGCTCCTACGAGCAGTACTTC. It yields the protein CASSLVYSSYEQYF. This chain uses TRBV5-1 with TRBJ2-7; D gene unclear. The CDR3 consists of 14 residues. V lost 0 bases and J lost 0, with 7 bases in between. Looked up from germline, CDR1 is SGHRS and CDR2 is YFSETQ.

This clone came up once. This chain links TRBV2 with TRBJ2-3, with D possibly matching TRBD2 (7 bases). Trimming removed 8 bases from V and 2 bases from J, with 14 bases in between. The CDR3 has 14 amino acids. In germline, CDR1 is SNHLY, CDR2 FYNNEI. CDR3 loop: CASGRGLDTDTQYF. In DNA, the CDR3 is TGTGCCAGCGGGCGGGGGCTGGACACAGATACGCAGTATTTT.

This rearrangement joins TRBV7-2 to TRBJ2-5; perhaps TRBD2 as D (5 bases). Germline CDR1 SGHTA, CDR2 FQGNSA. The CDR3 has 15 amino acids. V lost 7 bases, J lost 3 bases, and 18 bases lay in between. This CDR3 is CASTPASAGKETQYF. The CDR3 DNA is TGTGCCAGCACACCCGCCTCGGCGGGCAAAGAGACCCAGTACTTC.

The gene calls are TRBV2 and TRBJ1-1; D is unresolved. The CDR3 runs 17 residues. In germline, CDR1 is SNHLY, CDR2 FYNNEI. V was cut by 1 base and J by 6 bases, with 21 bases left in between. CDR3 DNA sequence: TGTGCCAGCAGTGAAGGGCTACTCGAGGGCGGTCGGGCTGAAGCTTTCTTT. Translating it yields CASSEGLLEGGRAEAFF.

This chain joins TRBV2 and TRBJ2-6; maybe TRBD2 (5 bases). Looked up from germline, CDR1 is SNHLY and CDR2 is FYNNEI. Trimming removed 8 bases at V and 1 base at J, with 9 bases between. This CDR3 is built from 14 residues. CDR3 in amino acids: CASSAGSGANVLTF. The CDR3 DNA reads TGTGCCAGCTCGGCGGGTTCTGGGGCCAACGTCCTGACTTTC.

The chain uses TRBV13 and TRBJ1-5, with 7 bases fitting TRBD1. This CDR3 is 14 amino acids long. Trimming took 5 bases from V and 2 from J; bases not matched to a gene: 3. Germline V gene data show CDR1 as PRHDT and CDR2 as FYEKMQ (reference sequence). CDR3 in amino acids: CASSATGGNQPQHF. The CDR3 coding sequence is TGTGCCAGCAGCGCCACAGGGGGCAATCAGCCCCAGCATTTT.

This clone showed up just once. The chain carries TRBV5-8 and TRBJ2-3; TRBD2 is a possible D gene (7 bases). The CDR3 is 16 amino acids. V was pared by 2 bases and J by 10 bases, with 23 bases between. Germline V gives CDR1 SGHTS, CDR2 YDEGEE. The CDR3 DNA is TGTGCCAGCAGCTTTGGCTTTGCGGCGGGGGCCGGTGCGCAGTATTTT. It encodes CASSFGFAAGAGAQYF.

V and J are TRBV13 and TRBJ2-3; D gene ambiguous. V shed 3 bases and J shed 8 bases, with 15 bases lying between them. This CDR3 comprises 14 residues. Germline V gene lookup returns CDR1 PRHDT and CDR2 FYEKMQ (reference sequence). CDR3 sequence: CASSFAYPPGTQYF. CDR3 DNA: TGTGCCAGCAGCTTTGCGTACCCGCCGGGTACGCAGTATTTT.

CDR3: CASSLEGGDYEQYF. DNA of the CDR3: TGTGCCAGCAGCTTAGAAGGGGGAGACTACGAGCAGTACTTC. The chain combines TRBV5-4 with TRBJ2-7; D may be TRBD1 (6 bases). Trimming shortened V by 2 bases and J by 3 bases, and 12 bases separated the two germline ends. The CDR3 loop spans 14 amino acids. Germline assignment: CDR1 SGHNT and CDR2 YYREEE (reference sequence). The full variable domain, its missing parts supplied by reference TRBV5-4 and TRBJ2-7, is ETGVTQSPTHLIKTRGQQVTLRCSSQSGHNTVSWYQQALGQGPQFIFQYYREEENGRGNFPPRFSGLQFPNYSSELNVNALELDDSALYLCASSLEGGDYEQYFGPGTRLTVT.

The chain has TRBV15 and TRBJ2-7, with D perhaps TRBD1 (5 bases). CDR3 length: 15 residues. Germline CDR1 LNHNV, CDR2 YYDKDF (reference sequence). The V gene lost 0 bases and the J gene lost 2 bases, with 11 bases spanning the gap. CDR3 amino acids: CATSRDYRPPYEQYF. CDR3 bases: TGTGCCACCAGCAGAGATTACAGGCCGCCCTACGAGCAGTACTTC.

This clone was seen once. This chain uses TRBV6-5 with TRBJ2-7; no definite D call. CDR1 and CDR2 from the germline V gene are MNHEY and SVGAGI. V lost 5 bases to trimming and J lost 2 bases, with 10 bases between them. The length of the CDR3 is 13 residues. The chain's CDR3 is CASSLHTTYEQYF. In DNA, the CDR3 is TGTGCCAGCAGTCTTCACACCACCTACGAGCAGTACTTC.

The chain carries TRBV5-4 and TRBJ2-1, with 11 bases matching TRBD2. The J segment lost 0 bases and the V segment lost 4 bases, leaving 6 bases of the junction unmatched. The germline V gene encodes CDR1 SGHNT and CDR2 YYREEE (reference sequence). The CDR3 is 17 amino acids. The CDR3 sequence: CASSPISGGVSYNEQFF. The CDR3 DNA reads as TGTGCCAGCAGCCCGATTAGCGGGGGGGTCTCCTACAATGAGCAGTTCTTC. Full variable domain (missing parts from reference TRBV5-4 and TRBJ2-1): ETGVTQSPTHLIKTRGQQVTLRCSSQSGHNTVSWYQQALGQGPQFIFQYYREEENGRGNFPPRFSGLQFPNYSSELNVNALELDDSALYLCASSPISGGVSYNEQFFGPGTRLTVL.

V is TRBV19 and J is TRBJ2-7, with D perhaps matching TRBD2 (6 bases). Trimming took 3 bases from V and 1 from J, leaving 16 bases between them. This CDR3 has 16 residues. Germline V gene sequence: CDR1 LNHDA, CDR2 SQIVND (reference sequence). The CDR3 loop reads CASSMRFQGGSYEQYF. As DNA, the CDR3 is TGTGCCAGTAGTATGAGATTCCAGGGAGGTTCCTACGAGCAGTACTTC.

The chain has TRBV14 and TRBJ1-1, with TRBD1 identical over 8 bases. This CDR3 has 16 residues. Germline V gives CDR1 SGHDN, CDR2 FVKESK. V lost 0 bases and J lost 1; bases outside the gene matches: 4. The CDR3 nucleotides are TGTGCCAGCAGCCAAGATTTCGGGACAGGGAACACTGAAGCTTTCTTT. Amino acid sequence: CASSQDFGTGNTEAFF.

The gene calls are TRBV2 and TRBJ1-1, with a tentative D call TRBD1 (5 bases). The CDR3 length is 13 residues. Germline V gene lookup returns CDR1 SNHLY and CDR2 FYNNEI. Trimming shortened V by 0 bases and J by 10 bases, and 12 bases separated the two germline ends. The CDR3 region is CASSEAGQNRAFF. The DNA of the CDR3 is TGTGCCAGCAGTGAAGCAGGACAAAATCGAGCTTTCTTT.

Here the CDR3 DNA reads TGCGCCAGCAGCTTTGCTAGCGGGGGGCTCCTGGAGACCCAGTACTTC. Translated, it gives CASSFASGGLLETQYF. The chain is built from TRBV5-1 and TRBJ2-5; 11 bases line up with TRBD2. Trimming took 2 bases from V and 5 from J; bases not matched to a gene: 8. Looked up from germline, CDR1 is SGHRS and CDR2 is YFSETQ. The length of the CDR3 is 16 residues.

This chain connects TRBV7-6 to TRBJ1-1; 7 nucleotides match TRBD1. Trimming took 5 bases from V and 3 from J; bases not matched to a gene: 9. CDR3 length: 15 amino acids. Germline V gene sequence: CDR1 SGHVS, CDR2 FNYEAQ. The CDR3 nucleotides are TGTGCCAGCAGCACACTGACAGGGTTATACACTGAAGCTTTCTTT. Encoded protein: CASSTLTGLYTEAFF.

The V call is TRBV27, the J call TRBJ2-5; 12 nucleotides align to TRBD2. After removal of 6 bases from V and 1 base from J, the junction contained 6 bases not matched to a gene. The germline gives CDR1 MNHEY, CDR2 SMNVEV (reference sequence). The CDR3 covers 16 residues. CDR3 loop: CASSPTSGGLQETQYF. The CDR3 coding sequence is TGTGCCAGCAGCCCGACTAGCGGGGGACTCCAAGAGACCCAGTACTTC.

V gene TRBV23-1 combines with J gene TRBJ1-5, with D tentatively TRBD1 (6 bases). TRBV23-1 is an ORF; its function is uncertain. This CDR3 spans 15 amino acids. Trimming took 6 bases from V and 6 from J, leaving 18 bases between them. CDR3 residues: CASRLPAEGGQPQHF. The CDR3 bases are TGCGCCAGCAGGCTCCCGGCCGAAGGGGGTCAGCCCCAGCATTTT.

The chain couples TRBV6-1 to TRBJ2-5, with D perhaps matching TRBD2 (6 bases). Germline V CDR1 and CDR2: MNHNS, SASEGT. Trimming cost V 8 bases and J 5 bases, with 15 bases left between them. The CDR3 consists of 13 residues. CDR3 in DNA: TGTGCCAGCGGAGGGGCGGGGTGGGAGACCCAGTACTTC. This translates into CASGGAGWETQYF.

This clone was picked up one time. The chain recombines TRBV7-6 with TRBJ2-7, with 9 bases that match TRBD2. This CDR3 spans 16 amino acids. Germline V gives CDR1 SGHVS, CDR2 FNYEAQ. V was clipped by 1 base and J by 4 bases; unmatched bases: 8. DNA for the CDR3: TGTGCCAGCAGCTTAGAGGGCGGGGGGGCTACGTACGAGCAGTACTTC. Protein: CASSLEGGGATYEQYF.

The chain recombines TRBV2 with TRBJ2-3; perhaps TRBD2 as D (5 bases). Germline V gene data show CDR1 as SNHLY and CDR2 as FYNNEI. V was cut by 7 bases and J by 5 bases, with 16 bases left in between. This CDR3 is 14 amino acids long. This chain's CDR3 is CASMVGEPVDTQYF. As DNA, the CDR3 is TGTGCCAGCATGGTCGGGGAACCTGTAGATACGCAGTATTTT. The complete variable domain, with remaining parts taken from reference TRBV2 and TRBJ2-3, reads EPEVTQTPSHQVTQMGQEVILRCVPISNHLYFYWYRQILGQKVEFLVSFYNNEISEKSEIFDDQFSVERPDGSNFTLKIRSTKLEDSAMYFCASMVGEPVDTQYFGPGTRLTVL.

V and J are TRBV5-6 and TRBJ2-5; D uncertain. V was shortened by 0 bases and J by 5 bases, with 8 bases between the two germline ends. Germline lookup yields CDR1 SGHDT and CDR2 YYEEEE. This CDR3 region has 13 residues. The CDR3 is CASSLADGETQYF. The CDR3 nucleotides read TGTGCCAGCAGCTTGGCAGACGGGGAGACCCAGTACTTC.

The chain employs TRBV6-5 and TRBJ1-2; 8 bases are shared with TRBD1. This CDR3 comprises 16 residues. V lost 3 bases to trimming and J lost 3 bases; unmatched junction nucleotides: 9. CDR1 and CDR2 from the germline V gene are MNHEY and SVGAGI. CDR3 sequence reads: CASSYRSDRGDYGYTF. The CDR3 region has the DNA TGTGCCAGCAGTTATAGGTCCGACAGGGGTGACTATGGCTACACCTTC.

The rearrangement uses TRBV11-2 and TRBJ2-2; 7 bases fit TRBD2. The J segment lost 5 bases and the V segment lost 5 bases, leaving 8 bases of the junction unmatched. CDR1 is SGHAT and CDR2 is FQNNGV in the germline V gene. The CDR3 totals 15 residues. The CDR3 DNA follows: TGTGCCAGCAGCAAGAGCGGGGATGGAACCGGGGAGCTGTTTTTT. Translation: CASSKSGDGTGELFF.

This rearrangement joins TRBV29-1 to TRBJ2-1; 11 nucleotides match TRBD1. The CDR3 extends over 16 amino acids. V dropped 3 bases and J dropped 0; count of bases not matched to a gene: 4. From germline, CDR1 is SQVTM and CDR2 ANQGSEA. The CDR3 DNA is TGCAGCGTTGAGGAGGGGACAGGGGGCTCCTACAATGAGCAGTTCTTC. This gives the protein CSVEEGTGGSYNEQFF.

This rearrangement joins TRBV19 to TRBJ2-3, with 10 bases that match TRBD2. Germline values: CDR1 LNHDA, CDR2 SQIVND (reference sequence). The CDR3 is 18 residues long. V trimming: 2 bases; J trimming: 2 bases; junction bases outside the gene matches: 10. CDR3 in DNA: TGTGCCAGTAGTATACCAACTAGCGGGGCCTCCCCCACAGATACGCAGTATTTT. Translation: CASSIPTSGASPTDTQYF.